The rows below give T cell receptor beta chains drawn from one sample of a study of T cells in Graves' hyperthyroidism and ophthalmopathy. TCRdb called the multiplex PCR reads again in MiXCR, with one record for every CDR3 protein. The sample includes more than 300,000 distinct CDR3 sequences, approximately 17% of them seen just once. The sample was blood. The source of these receptors is a man aged 18 to 29 with Graves' ophthalmopathy. CDR3s include the opening cysteine and the closing phenylalanine or tryptophan. D genes are given only for firm matches. Expanded clones are given a class, and other clones once, few, many or no size at all.

v_call	clone_size	d_call	j_call	cdr3_nt	cdr3_aa
TRBV6-5	many	-	TRBJ1-2	TGTGCCAGCAGTTACGATCAGGACAGACGCTACACCTTC	CASSYDQDRRYTF
TRBV18	many	-	TRBJ1-1	TGTGCCAGCTCACCACCTGCGGAATACACTGAAGCTTTCTTT	CASSPPAEYTEAFF
TRBV10-1	-	-	TRBJ2-1	TGCGCCAGCAGTGGGGCAAGGGCTGTTGGGCAGTTCTTC	CASSGARAVGQFF
TRBV5-4	many	-	TRBJ2-5	TGTGCCATCAGGGCGGGAGAGACCCAGTACTTC	CAIRAGETQYF
TRBV5-8	few	-	TRBJ1-3	TGTGCCAGCAGCTTGGGTCTGGTGAGCTCTGGAAACACCATATATTTT	CASSLGLVSSGNTIYF
TRBV4-2	few	TRBD2	TRBJ2-7	TGTGCCAGCAGCCAAGGGACTAGCGGGGCTATTGTATCCTACGAGCAGTACTTC	CASSQGTSGAIVSYEQYF
TRBV10-3	-	-	TRBJ1-4	TGTGCCATCAGTGAGTCGAACAATTCAGGGGAAAAACTGTTTTTT	CAISESNNSGEKLFF
TRBV7-9	-	-	TRBJ2-1	TGTGCCAGCAGCTTAGGGTTCCGCTCTCCGTTCTTC	CASSLGFRSPFF
TRBV28	many	TRBD1	TRBJ1-5	TGTGCCAGCAAGGTCAGGGGGGTTCTAAATAGCAATCAGCCCCAGCATTTT	CASKVRGVLNSNQPQHF
TRBV12-3/TRBV12-4	many	-	TRBJ1-5	TGTGCCAGCAGTTTTAGGGTAGTTCAGCCCCAGCATTTT	CASSFRVVQPQHF
TRBV7-9	-	-	TRBJ1-6	TGTGCCAGCAGCTCCGGACAACCGGGTGGTAATTCACCCCTCCACTTT	CASSSGQPGGNSPLHF